A single sample is the source of the 31 T cell receptor beta chains below, sequenced in a study of blood T cells in healthy people across ages. Then a second PCR, running about 7 to 11 cycles, was carried out with a sample-barcoded 5' primer and a J-beta primer mix. TCRdb ran MiXCR on the 5' RACE reads and lists one entry per CDR3 protein. The sample holds more than 800,000 distinct CDR3 sequences, 25% to 30% seen once. The sequencing sample was made of blood. Receptors were obtained from a woman older than 75 in good health.

This clonotype was observed many times. The V and J genes are TRBV5-8 and TRBJ2-4; 9 bases match TRBD2. The DNA matches TRBJ2-7 better at its end, which makes the J call doubtful. The CDR3 runs 13 residues. Per germline, CDR1 SGHTS and CDR2 YDEGEE. For the CDR3, the DNA is TGTGCCAGCGCCCCGGGACTAGCCCGCGAGCAGTACTTC. Amino acids: CASAPGLAREQYF.

The sample holds one count of this clonotype. This chain links TRBV11-2 with TRBJ2-5; TRBD1 is a possible D gene (6 bases). Per germline, CDR1 SGHAT and CDR2 FQNNGV. The length of the CDR3 is 12 residues. The V gene lost 8 bases and the J gene lost 5 bases, with 12 bases spanning the gap. CDR3: CASEITGETQYF. The CDR3 DNA reads TGTGCCAGCGAGATCACAGGGGAGACCCAGTACTTC.

This clonotype has ten or more counts. This chain uses TRBV7-2 with TRBJ1-4; 7 bases fit TRBD1. V gave up 3 bases and J gave up 5 bases; unmatched junction bases: 3. This CDR3 spans 14 amino acids. Germline CDR1 reads SGHTA; CDR2 reads FQGNSA. The CDR3 spells CASSLTGTNEKLFF. CDR3 nucleotides: TGTGCCAGCAGCTTGACAGGGACCAATGAAAAACTGTTTTTT.

This clonotype was detected many times. This chain uses TRBV27 with TRBJ2-7, with D uncertain. V shed 8 bases and J shed 2 bases, with 19 bases lying between them. The CDR3 loop spans 15 amino acids. The germline V gene has CDR1 MNHEY and CDR2 SMNVEV (reference sequence). The CDR3 spells CASSWNPLNPYEQYF. The CDR3 bases are TGTGCCAGCTCTTGGAATCCCCTTAATCCCTACGAGCAGTACTTC.

This clonotype showed up many times. The genes are TRBV6-5 and TRBJ2-7, with D possibly being TRBD1 (6 bases). The V end was cut by 5 bases, the J end by 3 bases, with 14 bases between. CDR3 length: 14 amino acids. Germline V CDR1 and CDR2: MNHEY, SVGAGI. CDR3 residues: CASSTSDSFYEQYF. CDR3 DNA: TGTGCCAGCAGTACATCGGACAGTTTCTACGAGCAGTACTTC.

This clonotype has a handful of counts. The rearrangement joins TRBV5-1 to TRBJ2-2; D may match TRBD1 or TRBD2 (5 bases each). The CDR3 totals 16 residues. Between the trimmed V and J ends, which lost 4 bases and 0 bases, there was a span of 13 bases. Germline V gives CDR1 SGHRS, CDR2 YFSETQ. CDR3 protein: CASSAEGRANTGELFF. The DNA for the CDR3 is TGCGCCAGCAGCGCCGAGGGCAGGGCGAACACCGGGGAGCTGTTTTTT.

This clonotype occurred many times. V is TRBV20-1 and J is TRBJ1-5, with D perhaps matching TRBD1 (6 bases). Between the trimmed V and J ends, which lost 5 bases and 3 bases, there was a span of 17 bases. The V gene's germline CDR1 is DFQATT and CDR2 SNEGSKA (reference sequence). The CDR3 loop spans 15 amino acids. The CDR3 spells CSAQQRGGFNQPQHF. In DNA form, the CDR3 reads TGCAGTGCTCAGCAGAGAGGGGGTTTCAATCAGCCCCAGCATTTT.

V usage is TRBV28 and J usage is TRBJ2-5; 9 bases are shared with TRBD1. Germline V CDR1 and CDR2: MDHEN, SYDVKM. With V trimmed by 3 bases and J by 2 bases, 7 bases remained unmatched. The CDR3 is 16 residues long. The chain's CDR3 is CASSFRDRAKQETQYF. CDR3 DNA sequence: TGTGCCAGCAGTTTCCGGGACAGGGCAAAACAAGAGACCCAGTACTTC.

This clonotype was picked up many times. In DNA form, the CDR3 reads TGCGCCAGCAGCTCTGGACGCTCTGAAGCTTTCTTT. It codes for CASSSGRSEAFF. J is TRBJ1-1 and V is TRBV5-1, with D hard to call. CDR1 and CDR2 from the germline V gene are SGHRS and YFSETQ. The CDR3 totals 12 residues. V was trimmed by 3 bases and J by 6 bases, leaving 9 bases between them.

In this sample, this clonotype turned up many times. The chain has TRBV9 and TRBJ2-1; TRBD2 agrees at 12 bases. Looked up from germline, CDR1 is SGDLS and CDR2 is YYNGEE. The CDR3 has 14 amino acids. The trim removed 4 bases at V and 5 bases at J, leaving 1 base unmatched. CDR3 in amino acids: CASSRLAGDNEQFF. The CDR3 DNA reads TGTGCCAGCAGCAGACTAGCGGGGGACAATGAGCAGTTCTTC.

This clonotype was found once. The chain recombines TRBV7-2 with TRBJ2-1; D is unresolved. The J call may be wrong; the DNA end is better matched by TRBJ2-7. Germline V gives CDR1 SGHTA, CDR2 FQGNSA. The CDR3 covers 13 residues. The CDR3 DNA follows: TGTACCAGCAGCCCCAAACCGAAGGATGAGCAGTACTTC. Its protein is CTSSPKPKDEQYF.

In its sample, this clonotype was seen many times. The rearrangement uses TRBV20-1 and TRBJ1-2; TRBD1 might be the D (6 bases). The germline V gene encodes CDR1 DFQATT and CDR2 SNEGSKA (reference sequence). The V end was cut by 3 bases, the J end by 4 bases, with 12 bases between. The CDR3 has 13 residues. Written as DNA, the CDR3 is TGCAGTGCTAGTGCGCCAGGGGTCTATGGCTACACCTTC. Amino acid sequence: CSASAPGVYGYTF.

This clonotype was detected many times. The CDR3 protein is CRSVFWVWENQPQHF. CDR3 sequence (DNA): TGCAGAAGTGTATTTTGGGTCTGGGAGAATCAGCCCCAGCATTTT. V gene TRBV20-1 combines with J gene TRBJ1-5; D remains ambiguous. Germline V lookup: CDR1 DFQATT, CDR2 SNEGSKA (reference sequence). The CDR3 loop spans 15 amino acids.

V usage is TRBV3-1 and J usage is TRBJ1-1, with a weak D call TRBD1 (5 bases). This CDR3 is 17 amino acids long. CDR1 is LGHDT and CDR2 is YNNKEL in the germline V gene (reference sequence). Trimming pared 1 base from V and 0 bases from J, leaving 15 bases between. CDR3: CASSQVSRGSMNTEAFF. The CDR3 nucleotides read TGTGCCAGCAGCCAAGTTTCACGGGGGAGCATGAACACTGAAGCTTTCTTT.

This clonotype was picked up many times. V and J are TRBV7-2 and TRBJ1-2; D is possibly TRBD1 (5 bases). Germline CDR1 is SGHTA and CDR2 is FQGNSA. V was clipped by 4 bases and J by 3 bases, with 9 bases between them. The CDR3 is 13 amino acids. CDR3 DNA: TGTGCCAGCAGCTACGAGGGACACTATGGCTACACCTTC. Protein sequence: CASSYEGHYGYTF.

A few counts support this clonotype. The rearrangement uses TRBV4-3 and TRBJ1-5, with D uncertain. The germline gives CDR1 LGHNA, CDR2 YSLEER. Deletions cut 0 bases from V and 0 bases from J, with 6 bases between. The CDR3 extends over 15 amino acids. The CDR3 bases are TGCGCCAGCAGCCAAGACACGTATAGCAATCAGCCCCAGCATTTT. It translates to CASSQDTYSNQPQHF.

This chain connects TRBV9 to TRBJ2-5; D is undetermined. The CDR3 spans 16 residues. Trimming took off 0 bases at V and 7 bases at J, with 19 bases between the two ends. Germline-derived CDR1 and CDR2 are SGDLS and YYNGEE. The CDR3 coding sequence is TGTGCCAGCAGCGTAGGAATAGAGGACGTCCTAGGGACCCAGTACTTC. Its protein product is CASSVGIEDVLGTQYF.

This clonotype appeared many times. CDR3 amino acids: CASSLLAGVQETQYF. In nucleotides, the CDR3 is TGTGCCAGCAGTTTGCTAGCGGGGGTACAAGAGACCCAGTACTTC. The chain carries TRBV9 and TRBJ2-5; TRBD2 matches 10 bases. Germline trimming cut 5 bases from V and 2 bases from J; bases unmatched to any gene: 6. The germline V gene has CDR1 SGDLS and CDR2 YYNGEE. The CDR3 has 15 amino acids.

This clonotype showed up many times. The J gene is TRBJ2-7, the V gene TRBV12-3 or TRBV12-4; 10 bases match TRBD2. V shed 7 bases and J 2 bases; nucleotides not matched to a gene: 5. CDR3 length: 14 amino acids. CDR3 DNA: TGTGCCAGCAAAAAGAGCGGGGGGGCCTACGAGCAGTACTTC. Protein: CASKKSGGAYEQYF.

On this clonotype itself: A much larger clone is a single base away; this may be a read error. The V call is TRBV20-1, the J call TRBJ1-5; 10 bases align to TRBD1. Germline assignment: CDR1 DFQATT and CDR2 SNEGSKA (reference sequence). The CDR3 has 14 residues. CDR3 DNA sequence: TGCGGTGCTAGTGACAGGGGGCCCGGTCAGCCCCAGCATTTT. This encodes CGASDRGPGQPQHF.

This chain connects TRBV7-3 to TRBJ2-5; possibly TRBD2 for D (6 bases). V shed 2 bases and J shed 5 bases, with 18 bases lying between them. Looked up from germline, CDR1 is SGHTA and CDR2 is FQGTGA. The CDR3 runs 16 residues. The CDR3 bases are TGTGCCAGCAGCTTAGGGGACGGGGCGGGAAGGGAGACCCAGTACTTC. Its translation: CASSLGDGAGRETQYF.

Many counts were recorded for this clonotype. Written as DNA, the CDR3 is TGTGCCAGCAGCCCTAACCTTCGGGAGTTCTACGAGCAGTACTTC. Protein: CASSPNLREFYEQYF. The chain has TRBV7-2 and TRBJ2-7; weak D call: TRBD2 (6 bases). Germline V CDR1 and CDR2: SGHTA, FQGNSA. Deletions cut 5 bases from V and 3 bases from J, with 17 bases between. This CDR3 comprises 15 residues. The whole variable domain, filled in from reference TRBV7-2 and TRBJ2-7, reads GAGVSQSPSNKVTEKGKDVELRCDPISGHTALYWYRQSLGQGLEFLIYFQGNSAPDKSGLPSDRFSAERTGGSVSTLTIQRTQQEDSAVYLCASSPNLREFYEQYFGPGTRLTVT.

This clonotype has ten or more counts. V gene TRBV12-3 or TRBV12-4 combines with J gene TRBJ1-6; TRBD1 matches 7 bases. V lost 6 bases, J lost 4 bases, and 6 bases stayed unmatched. This CDR3 comprises 15 residues. CDR3 protein: CASRFRQGYNSPLHF. The CDR3 coding sequence is TGTGCCAGCAGATTTAGACAGGGATATAATTCACCCCTCCACTTT.

V usage is TRBV2 and J usage is TRBJ2-2; D is uncertain. This CDR3 has 12 amino acids. Germline values: CDR1 SNHLY, CDR2 FYNNEI. V lost 8 bases to trimming and J lost 8 bases, with 12 bases between them. The CDR3 DNA sequence: TGTGCCAGCCAGGAGAGTTGGGGGGAGCTGTTTTTT. This encodes CASQESWGELFF.

This clonotype was seen many times. The chain joins TRBV30 to TRBJ2-1; possibly TRBD1 for D (5 bases). Looked up from germline, CDR1 is GTSNPN and CDR2 is SVGIG (reference sequence). V was trimmed by 2 bases and J by 4 bases, leaving 9 bases between them. The CDR3 sequence is 13 residues long. The CDR3 DNA reads as TGTGCCTGGAGTCGACAGCTATACAATGAGCAGTTCTTC. The encoded protein is CAWSRQLYNEQFF.

The chain recombines TRBV5-1 with TRBJ1-4, with TRBD1 as a possible D gene (5 bases). Germline V gene sequence: CDR1 SGHRS, CDR2 YFSETQ. The CDR3 is 15 amino acids. With 4 bases removed from V and 2 bases from J, the gap between germline ends came to 12 bases. CDR3 DNA sequence: TGCGCCAGCAGCACGTCGACAGCCACTAATGAAAAACTGTTTTTT. Its protein is CASSTSTATNEKLFF.

Many counts were recorded for this clonotype. The chain is built from TRBV4-3 and TRBJ2-1; D unclear. The CDR3 extends over 14 amino acids. Between the trimmed V and J ends, which lost 3 bases and 6 bases, there was a span of 12 bases. Germline CDR1 LGHNA, CDR2 YSLEER. CDR3 coding DNA: TGCGCCAGCAGCCAGTCGACTGGAACCAATGAGCAGTTCTTC. Translation: CASSQSTGTNEQFF.

Remarks on this clonotype: This could be a read error, since a much larger clone is one nucleotide away. The chain has TRBV4-3 and TRBJ2-7; D is perhaps TRBD1 (6 bases). Germline loops: CDR1 LGHNA, CDR2 YSLEER. This CDR3 has 15 residues. V shed 0 bases and J shed 7 bases, with 16 bases lying between them. In DNA, the CDR3 is TGCGCCAGCAGCCAAGATTGGAGGTGGGACAATGAGCAGTACTTC. This gives the protein CASSQDWRWDNEQYF.

In its sample, this clonotype was seen a few times. This could be a read error, since a much larger clone is one nucleotide away. The V call is TRBV4-3, the J call TRBJ2-5; 9 nucleotides line up with TRBD1. V shed 2 bases, J shed 7 bases, and the junction held 8 bases outside the gene matches. Germline assignment: CDR1 LGHNA and CDR2 YSLEER. The CDR3 has 15 residues. For the CDR3, the DNA is TGCGCCAGCAGCCAAACGGGACAGGGATGCGGGACCCAGTACTTC. Translated: CASSQTGQGCGTQYF.

The CDR3 here is CASSVTGDPYTF. In nucleotides, the CDR3 is TGTGCCAGCAGCGTAACAGGGGATCCCTACACCTTC. V usage is TRBV6-2 or TRBV6-3 and J usage is TRBJ1-2; 7 bases map to TRBD1. This CDR3 is built from 12 residues. Per the germline V gene, CDR1 is MNHEY and CDR2 is SVGEGT. V shed 6 bases and J 10 bases; nucleotides not matched to a gene: 8.

The chain combines TRBV27 with TRBJ1-5; 9 bases fit TRBD1. This CDR3 has 15 amino acids. The J segment lost 7 bases and the V segment lost 2 bases, leaving 6 bases of the junction unmatched. In germline, CDR1 is MNHEY, CDR2 SMNVEV (reference sequence). This CDR3 reads CASSLTTGGGQPQHF. In DNA form, the CDR3 reads TGTGCCAGCAGTTTAACCACAGGGGGCGGACAGCCCCAGCATTTT.